These T cell receptor beta chains were read from a single sample in a study of T cells in Graves' hyperthyroidism and ophthalmopathy. Each CDR3 protein gets one entry after TCRdb re-called the multiplex PCR reads with MiXCR. Of hundreds of thousands of distinct CDR3 sequences listed, around 15% are singletons. The sample consisted of blood. These receptor sequences come from a young woman with Graves' hyperthyroidism. Both conserved end residues are trimmed from each CDR3. Each record gives: CDR3 protein, V gene, CDR3 length, J gene.

AISSDRTTGELF | TRBV10-3 | 12 | TRBJ2-2
SASIAGSDYEQY | TRBV20-1 | 12 | TRBJ2-7
ASSLDRIYGYT | TRBV12-3/TRBV12-4 | 11 | TRBJ1-2
ASSHLGTGGVRSYNSPLH | TRBV4-2 | 18 | TRBJ1-6
SASYSGVYNEQF | TRBV20-1 | 12 | TRBJ2-1
ASSTPRSEKLF | TRBV19 | 11 | TRBJ1-4
ASSIGPDTYEQY | TRBV19 | 12 | TRBJ2-7
ASRRGADSNQPQH | TRBV27 | 13 | TRBJ1-5
ASTRQGSYEQY | TRBV19 | 11 | TRBJ2-7
ASSPLESGRNQPQH | TRBV6-2/TRBV6-3 | 14 | TRBJ1-5
ASSYPPSEAF | TRBV6-2/TRBV6-3 | 10 | TRBJ1-1
ASSYSVMGLAGTYEQY | TRBV6-6 | 16 | TRBJ2-7
ASNKLGQDEQF | TRBV25-1 | 11 | TRBJ2-1
ASTREGTGEH | TRBV2 | 10 | TRBJ1-5
ASSGDPGGEQF | TRBV6-4 | 11 | TRBJ2-1
ASSSTSGGESSYEQY | TRBV13 | 15 | TRBJ2-7
ASSLYRNEQF | TRBV12-3/TRBV12-4 | 10 | TRBJ2-1
ASSYSIAGGPGTGELF | TRBV6-5 | 16 | TRBJ2-2
ASSLRTGWMGGYT | TRBV12-3/TRBV12-4 | 13 | TRBJ1-2